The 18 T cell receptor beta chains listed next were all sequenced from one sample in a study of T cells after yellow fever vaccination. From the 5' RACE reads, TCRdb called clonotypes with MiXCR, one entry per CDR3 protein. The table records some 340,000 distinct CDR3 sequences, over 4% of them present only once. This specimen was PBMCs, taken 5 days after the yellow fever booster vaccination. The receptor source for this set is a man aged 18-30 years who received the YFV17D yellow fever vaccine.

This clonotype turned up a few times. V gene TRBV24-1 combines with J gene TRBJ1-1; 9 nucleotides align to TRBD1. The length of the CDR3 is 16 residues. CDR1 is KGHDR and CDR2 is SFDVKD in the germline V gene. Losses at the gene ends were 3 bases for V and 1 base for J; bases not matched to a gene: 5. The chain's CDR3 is CATSDGTGYGNTEAFF. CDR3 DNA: TGTGCCACCAGTGATGGGACAGGGTACGGGAACACTGAAGCTTTCTTT.

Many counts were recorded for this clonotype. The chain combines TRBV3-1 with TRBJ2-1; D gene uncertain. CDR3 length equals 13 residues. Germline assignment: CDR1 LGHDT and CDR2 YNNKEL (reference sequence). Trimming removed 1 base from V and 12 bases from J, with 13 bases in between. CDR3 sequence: CASSQALLAGQFF. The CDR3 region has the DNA TGTGCCAGCAGCCAAGCCCTCCTCGCCGGGCAGTTCTTC.

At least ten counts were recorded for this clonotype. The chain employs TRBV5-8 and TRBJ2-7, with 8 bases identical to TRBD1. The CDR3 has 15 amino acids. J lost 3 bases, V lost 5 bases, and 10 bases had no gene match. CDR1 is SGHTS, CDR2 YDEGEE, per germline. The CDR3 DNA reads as TGTGCCAGCAGTCTTGACAGGGGTCTTATCTACGAGCAGTACTTC. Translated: CASSLDRGLIYEQYF.

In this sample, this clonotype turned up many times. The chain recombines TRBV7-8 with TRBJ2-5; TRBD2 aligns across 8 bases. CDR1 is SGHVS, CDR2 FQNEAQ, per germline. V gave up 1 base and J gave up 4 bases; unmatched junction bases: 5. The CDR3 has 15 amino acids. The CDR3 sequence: CASSLVIGLAETQYF. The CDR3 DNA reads TGTGCCAGCAGCTTAGTGATAGGACTAGCAGAGACCCAGTACTTC.

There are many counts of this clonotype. This CDR3 is CASSPQGANYEQYF. The CDR3 DNA follows: TGTGCCAGCAGCCCACAGGGGGCAAACTACGAGCAGTACTTC. This chain joins TRBV7-2 and TRBJ2-7; 9 bases align to TRBD1. Germline loops: CDR1 SGHTA, CDR2 FQGNSA. Germline trimming cut 5 bases from V and 3 bases from J; bases unmatched to any gene: 5. The CDR3 runs to 14 residues.

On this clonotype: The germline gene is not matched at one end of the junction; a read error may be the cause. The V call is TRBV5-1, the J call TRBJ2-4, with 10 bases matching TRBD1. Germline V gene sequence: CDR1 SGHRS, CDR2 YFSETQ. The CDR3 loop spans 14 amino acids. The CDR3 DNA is TGCGCCAGAAGCTCGGGACAGGGGACAAACATTCAGTACTTC. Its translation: CARSSGQGTNIQYF.

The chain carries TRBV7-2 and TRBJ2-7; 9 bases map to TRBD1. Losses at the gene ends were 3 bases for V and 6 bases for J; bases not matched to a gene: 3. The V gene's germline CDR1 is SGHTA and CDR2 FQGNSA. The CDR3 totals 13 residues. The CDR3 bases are TGTGCCAGCAGCTTTGGACAGGGGCGCGAGCAGTACGTC. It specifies CASSFGQGREQYV.

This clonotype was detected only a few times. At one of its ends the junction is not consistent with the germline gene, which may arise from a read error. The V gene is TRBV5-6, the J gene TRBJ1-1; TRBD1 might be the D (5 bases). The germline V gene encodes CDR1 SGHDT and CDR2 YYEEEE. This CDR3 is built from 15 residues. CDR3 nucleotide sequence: TGTGCCAGCAGCCCCCGGGGGACGTTGAACATTGAAGCTTTCTTT. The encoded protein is CASSPRGTLNIEAFF.

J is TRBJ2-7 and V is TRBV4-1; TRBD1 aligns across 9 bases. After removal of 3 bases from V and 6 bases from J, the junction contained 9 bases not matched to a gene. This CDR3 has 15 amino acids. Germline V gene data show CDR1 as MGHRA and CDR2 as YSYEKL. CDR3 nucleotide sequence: TGCGCCAGCAGCCAGTCCCCGGGACAGGGAGGCGAGCAGTACGTC. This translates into CASSQSPGQGGEQYV.

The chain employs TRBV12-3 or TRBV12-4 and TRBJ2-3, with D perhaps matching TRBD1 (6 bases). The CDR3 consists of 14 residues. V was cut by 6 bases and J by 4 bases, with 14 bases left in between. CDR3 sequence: CASRSNRAPDTQYF. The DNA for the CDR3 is TGTGCCAGCAGGTCCAACAGGGCCCCAGATACGCAGTATTTT.

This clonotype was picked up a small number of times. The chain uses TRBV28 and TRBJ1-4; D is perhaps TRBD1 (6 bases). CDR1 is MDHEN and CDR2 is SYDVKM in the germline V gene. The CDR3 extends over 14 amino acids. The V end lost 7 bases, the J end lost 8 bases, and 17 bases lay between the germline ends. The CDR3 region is CASNRGGGEEKLFF. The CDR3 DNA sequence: TGTGCCAGCAACCGCGGAGGGGGTGAGGAAAAACTGTTTTTT.

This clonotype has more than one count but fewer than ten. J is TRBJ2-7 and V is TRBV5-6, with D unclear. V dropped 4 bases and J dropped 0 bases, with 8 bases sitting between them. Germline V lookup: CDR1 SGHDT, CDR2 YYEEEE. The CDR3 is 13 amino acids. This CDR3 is CASSGVDSYEQYV. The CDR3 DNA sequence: TGTGCCAGCAGCGGGGTAGACTCCTACGAGCAGTACGTC.

The CDR3 nucleotides read TGTGCCAGCGCTTGGGCTAGCGGGGGGGCCCGGGAGACCCAGTACTTC. This encodes CASAWASGGARETQYF. V and J are TRBV27 and TRBJ2-5; TRBD2 matches 12 bases. V was clipped by 8 bases and J by 5 bases; unmatched bases: 12. Germline V CDR1 and CDR2: MNHEY, SMNVEV (reference sequence). The CDR3 has 16 residues.

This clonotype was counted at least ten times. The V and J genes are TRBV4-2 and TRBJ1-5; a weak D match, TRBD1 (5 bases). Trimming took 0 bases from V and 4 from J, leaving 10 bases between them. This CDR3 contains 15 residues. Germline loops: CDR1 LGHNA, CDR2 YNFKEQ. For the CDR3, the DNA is TGTGCCAGCAGCCAAGATGCAGGGAAGAATCAGCCCCAGCATTTT. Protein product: CASSQDAGKNQPQHF.

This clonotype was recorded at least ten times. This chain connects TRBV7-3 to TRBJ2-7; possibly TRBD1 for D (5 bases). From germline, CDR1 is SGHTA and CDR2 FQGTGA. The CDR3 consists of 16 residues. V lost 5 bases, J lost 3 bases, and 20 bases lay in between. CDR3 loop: CASSLLRQSRRYEQYV. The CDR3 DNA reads TGTGCCAGCAGCCTACTACGACAGAGTAGGCGCTACGAGCAGTACGTC.

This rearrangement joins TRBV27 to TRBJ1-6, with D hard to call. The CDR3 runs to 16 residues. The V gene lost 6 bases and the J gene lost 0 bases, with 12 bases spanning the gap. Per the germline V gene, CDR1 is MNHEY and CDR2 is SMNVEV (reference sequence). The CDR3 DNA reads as TGTGCCAGCAGCCTTTCTCCCGGCTCCTATAATTCACCCCTCCACTTT. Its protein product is CASSLSPGSYNSPLHF.

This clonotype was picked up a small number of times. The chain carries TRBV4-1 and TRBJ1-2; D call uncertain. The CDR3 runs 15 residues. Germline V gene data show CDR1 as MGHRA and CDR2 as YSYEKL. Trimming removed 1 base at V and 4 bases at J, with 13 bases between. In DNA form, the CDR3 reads TGCGCCAGCAGCCAAGCCCATCCGTTCGGCTATGGCTACACCTTC. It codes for CASSQAHPFGYGYTF.

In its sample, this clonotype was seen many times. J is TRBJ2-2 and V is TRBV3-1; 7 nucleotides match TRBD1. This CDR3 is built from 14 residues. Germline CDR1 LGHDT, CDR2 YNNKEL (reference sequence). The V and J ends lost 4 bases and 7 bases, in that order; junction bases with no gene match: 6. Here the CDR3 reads CASSPRQGGGELFF. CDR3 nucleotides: TGTGCCAGCAGCCCGCGACAGGGTGGCGGGGAGCTGTTTTTT. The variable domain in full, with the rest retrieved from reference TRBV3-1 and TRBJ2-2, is DTAVSQTPKYLVTQMGNDKSIKCEQNLGHDTMYWYKQDSKKFLKIMFSYNNKELIINETVPNRFSPKSPDKAHLNLHINSLELGDSAVYFCASSPRQGGGELFFGEGSRLTVL.